The clone carrying this TCR beta chain was seen only a few times. Its target is unknown. The source of the sample is a study of metastatic and nonmetastatic thyroid tumors. General study points: When malignant thyroid tumors were compared with benign nodules, TCR beta diversity was reportedly significantly higher in the malignant tumors. This held in both blood and tumor samples.

MiXCR was used by TCRdb to re-call the PCR reads. The table records fewer than 13,000 clones, over 25% of them present only once. Thyroid surgery had not been preceded by any treatment in any patient. The J segment lost 3 bases and the V segment lost 5 bases, leaving 3 bases of the junction unmatched. This CDR3 is built from 14 residues. Germline-derived CDR1 and CDR2 are MNHNS and SASEGT. This TCR derives from a female donor with papillary thyroid cancer or a benign thyroid nodule (not recorded which). Some clones in this sample may be carry-over from other donors' samples. The sample taken for sequencing was tumor tissue. The V gene is TRBV6-1, the J gene TRBJ2-7, with 11 nucleotides matching TRBD2. The CDR3 DNA reads TGTGCCAGCAGTTTAGCGGGAGGGGTCTACGAGCAGTACTTC. Translation: CASSLAGGVYEQYF.